This T cell receptor (beta chain) was recovered during a study of blood T cell repertoires in COVID-19. Study summary: Acute and convalescent COVID-19 samples came from the United States, Italy and Spain.

The method was immunoSEQ multiplex PCR; TCRdb's version includes in-frame clones alone and lacks a portion of them. This sample carries 250,000 to 300,000 clones, about nine tenths of them seen once, and the ten largest clones take roughly 2.2%. Germline-derived CDR1 and CDR2 are SGHDN and FVKESK. CDR3 length equals 14 residues. Trimming took off 4 bases at V and 5 bases at J, with 14 bases between the two ends. The V gene is TRBV14, the J gene TRBJ1-2; possibly TRBD1 for D (5 bases). The receptor comes from a woman between 50 and 59 years old who had recovered from COVID-19. Sequenced: peripheral blood. The CDR3: CASSLGQQVYGYTF. In DNA, the CDR3 is TGTGCCAGCAGCCTGGGGCAACAGGTTTATGGCTACACCTTC. Full variable domain (missing parts from reference TRBV14 and TRBJ1-2): EAGVTQFPSHSVIEKGQTVTLRCDPISGHDNLYWYRRVMGKEIKFLLHFVKESKQDESGMPNNRFLAERTGGTYSTLKVQPAELEDSGVYFCASSLGQQVYGYTFGSGTRLTVV.